These 20 T cell receptor beta chains originate from one sample sequenced in a study of blood T cell repertoires in COVID-19. Measured with immunoSEQ multiplex PCR; TCRdb has only the in-frame clones, and not every one. The sample consists of fewer than 50,000 clones, more than 80% of them appearing once. Material for sequencing was peripheral blood. The receptors shown here come from a man in his forties or fifties with COVID-19, enrolled during active disease.

The chain links TRBV29-1 to TRBJ2-7, with D possibly being TRBD2 (6 bases). CDR3 length: 14 residues. V was trimmed by 4 bases and J by 1 base, leaving 14 bases between them. Germline-derived CDR1 and CDR2 are SQVTM and ANQGSEA. CDR3 DNA: TGCAGCGTTGTGGACTATGCGGCATCCTACGAGCAGTACTTC. Encoded protein: CSVVDYAASYEQYF.

This clone was seen a single time. V usage is TRBV5-5 and J usage is TRBJ2-5; perhaps TRBD1 as D (5 bases). The CDR3 has 15 residues. Trimming took 0 bases from V and 4 from J, leaving 13 bases between them. CDR1 is SGHKS, CDR2 YYEKEE, per germline (reference sequence). This chain's CDR3 is CASSLVPGYVETQYF. The CDR3 bases are TGTGCCAGCAGCTTGGTGCCAGGGTACGTAGAGACCCAGTACTTC.

This chain joins TRBV2 and TRBJ2-3; 9 bases are shared with TRBD2. Germline CDR1 and CDR2: SNHLY and FYNNEI. This CDR3 comprises 15 residues. The J segment lost 2 bases and the V segment lost 1 base, leaving 1 base of the junction unmatched. CDR3 residues: CASSEGLAATDTQYF. DNA of the CDR3: TGTGCCAGCAGTGAAGGACTAGCGGCCACAGATACGCAGTATTTT.

The V and J genes are TRBV4-1 and TRBJ2-3; D unresolved. V was clipped by 4 bases and J by 2 bases, with 10 bases between them. Germline V gives CDR1 MGHRA, CDR2 YSYEKL. The CDR3 totals 14 residues. Here the CDR3 DNA reads TGCGCCAGCAGCCCAACCGACAACACAGATACGCAGTATTTT. Protein: CASSPTDNTDTQYF.

The chain links TRBV7-3 to TRBJ1-3, with D uncertain. The CDR3 is 15 amino acids. V was cut by 1 base and J by 3 bases, with 10 bases left in between. In germline, CDR1 is SGHTA, CDR2 FQGTGA. The CDR3: CASSLSPEVGNTIYF. CDR3 DNA: TGTGCCAGCAGCTTAAGTCCCGAGGTTGGAAACACCATATATTTT.

The chain joins TRBV9 to TRBJ2-3; weak D call: TRBD2 (5 bases). With 0 bases removed from V and 3 bases from J, the gap between germline ends came to 17 bases. This CDR3 spans 17 amino acids. Germline CDR1 SGDLS, CDR2 YYNGEE. The CDR3 coding sequence is TGTGCCAGCAGCGTAGGCCTTAGTGGGTCGGGGACAGATACGCAGTATTTT. It translates to CASSVGLSGSGTDTQYF.

V usage is TRBV5-1 and J usage is TRBJ2-3, with 9 nucleotides matching TRBD2. Germline V gives CDR1 SGHRS, CDR2 YFSETQ. The CDR3 is made up of 14 amino acids. V gave up 0 bases and J gave up 7 bases; unmatched junction bases: 3. CDR3 DNA sequence: TGCGCCAGCAGCTTGGGGACTAGCGTCAATACGCAGTATTTT. The encoded protein is CASSLGTSVNTQYF.

V and J are TRBV2 and TRBJ1-4; 7 bases align to TRBD1. The CDR3 loop spans 13 amino acids. Germline-derived CDR1 and CDR2 are SNHLY and FYNNEI. Losses at the gene ends were 7 bases for V and 4 bases for J; bases not matched to a gene: 3. This CDR3 reads CASNRDSNEKLFF. The DNA of the CDR3 is TGTGCCAGCAACAGGGACAGTAATGAAAAACTGTTTTTT.

This chain uses TRBV28 with TRBJ1-2; D is possibly TRBD1 (5 bases). This CDR3 is 14 amino acids long. CDR1 is MDHEN and CDR2 is SYDVKM in the germline V gene. V dropped 2 bases and J dropped 3 bases, with 10 bases sitting between them. CDR3 in DNA: TGTGCCAGCAGTTTAAGGGGTCGTGACTATGGCTACACCTTC. Protein product: CASSLRGRDYGYTF.

This chain uses TRBV5-1 with TRBJ1-2; TRBD1 aligns across 8 bases. Germline loops: CDR1 SGHRS, CDR2 YFSETQ. V gave up 5 bases and J gave up 2 bases; unmatched junction bases: 2. The CDR3 totals 13 residues. The CDR3 sequence: CASRRTGNYGYTF. In DNA form, the CDR3 reads TGCGCCAGCAGACGGACAGGGAACTATGGCTACACCTTC.

The chain employs TRBV9 and TRBJ2-4; 8 bases fit TRBD2. J was trimmed by 0 bases and V by 4 bases; bases with no gene match: 9. The CDR3 runs to 17 residues. Germline V CDR1 and CDR2: SGDLS, YYNGEE. CDR3 in DNA: TGTGCCAGCAGCCTAAGCGGGGGTCCTCTAGCCAAAAACATTCAGTACTTC. Encoded protein: CASSLSGGPLAKNIQYF.

This chain joins TRBV5-8 and TRBJ2-1, with TRBD2 matching 8 bases. This CDR3 has 17 amino acids. Germline V CDR1 and CDR2: SGHTS, YDEGEE. V dropped 0 bases and J dropped 2; count of bases not matched to a gene: 7. CDR3 sequence (DNA): TGTGCCAGCAGCTTGGCCGCCGCGGGAGGACCCTACAATGAGCAGTTCTTC. Translation: CASSLAAAGGPYNEQFF.

This chain joins TRBV3-1 (or the pseudogene TRBV3-2) and TRBJ2-3, with TRBD2 matching 15 bases. This CDR3 has 17 residues. J lost 3 bases, V lost 4 bases, and 5 bases had no gene match. The germline CDR1 and CDR2 sequences are LGHDT and YNNKEL (reference sequence). The CDR3 nucleotides read TGTGCCAGCAGCCTGGGACTAGCGGGAGGTTGGACAGATACGCAGTATTTT. This gives the protein CASSLGLAGGWTDTQYF.

The CDR3 loop is CASSWETNTEAFF. The CDR3, as DNA: TGTGCCAGCAGCTGGGAGACGAACACTGAAGCTTTCTTT. This chain uses TRBV5-6 with TRBJ1-1; D gene unclear. V was trimmed by 3 bases and J by 1 base, leaving 7 bases between them. The germline CDR1 and CDR2 sequences are SGHDT and YYEEEE. This CDR3 spans 13 amino acids.

This clone was seen just once. J is TRBJ1-4 and V is TRBV21-1; TRBD1 is the table's D call, not checked against the DNA. TRBV21-1 is marked as a pseudogene. The CDR3 consists of 16 residues. This chain's CDR3 is CASSPPPLGAIEKLFF. The CDR3, as DNA: TGTGCCAGCAGCCCCCCCCCGTTGGGGGCAATAGAAAAACTGTTTTTT.

The chain couples TRBV5-5 to TRBJ1-1; D is unresolved. Germline loops: CDR1 SGHKS, CDR2 YYEKEE (reference sequence). The V end lost 1 base, the J end lost 4 bases, and 11 bases lay between the germline ends. This CDR3 region has 14 residues. In nucleotides, the CDR3 is TGTGCCAGCAGCTTGATTTTTACGAGCACTGAAGCTTTCTTT. This codes for CASSLIFTSTEAFF.

The gene calls are TRBV2 and TRBJ1-4; TRBD1 aligns across 11 bases. This CDR3 has 15 amino acids. Trimming removed 2 bases from V and 8 bases from J; junction bases left unmatched: 4. Germline assignment: CDR1 SNHLY and CDR2 FYNNEI. The CDR3 nucleotides read TGTGCCAGCAGTGAAATGGGACAGGGGGGGGAAAAACTGTTTTTT. It translates to CASSEMGQGGEKLFF.

CDR3 amino acids: CASSDSGTSGWFASNEQFF. CDR3 bases: TGTGCCAGCAGTGATTCCGGGACTAGCGGGTGGTTTGCCTCCAATGAGCAGTTCTTC. This chain links TRBV6-1 with TRBJ2-1; TRBD2 aligns across 12 bases. V gave up 3 bases and J gave up 6 bases; unmatched junction bases: 15. The CDR3 runs to 19 residues. CDR1 is MNHNS and CDR2 is SASEGT in the germline V gene.

This clone was seen a single time. V usage is TRBV9 and J usage is TRBJ2-1; perhaps TRBD2 as D (6 bases). There are 18 residues in the CDR3. Trimming stripped 0 bases from V and 0 bases from J, with 16 bases between. Germline-derived CDR1 and CDR2 are SGDLS and YYNGEE. This CDR3 reads CASSVVGSGRTSYNEQFF. The CDR3 DNA follows: TGTGCCAGCAGCGTAGTTGGTAGCGGAAGAACCTCCTACAATGAGCAGTTCTTC.

The V call is TRBV7-6, the J call TRBJ2-3, with 9 positions matching TRBD2. This CDR3 has 17 amino acids. After removal of 5 bases from V and 0 bases from J, the junction contained 9 bases not matched to a gene. In germline, CDR1 is SGHVS, CDR2 FNYEAQ. In DNA, the CDR3 is TGTGCCAGCAGCCCCTCAATAGCGGGAGTGAGCACAGATACGCAGTATTTT. Amino acid sequence: CASSPSIAGVSTDTQYF.